The entry below describes one TCR beta chain. Its antigen is not known. This sample was taken from a study of T cell responses to AZD1222 COVID-19 vaccine. With V trimmed by 5 bases and J by 4 bases, 6 bases remained unmatched. Germline V lookup: CDR1 KGHSH, CDR2 LQKENI. The CDR3 is made up of 14 amino acids. Study-wide results and limits: All repertoire sampling was performed exclusively after the peak T cell response. Elevations in Spike-specific TCR breadth and depth followed administration of two AZD1222 doses. Only 5 or 6 AZD1222 recipients tested seropositive at baseline.

The method was immunoSEQ multiplex PCR; TCRdb's version includes in-frame clones alone and lacks a portion of them. The data hold more than 100,000 clones, with roughly 88% observed a single time. This TCR was sampled from an adult in good health. The starting material was peripheral blood, obtained on day 0 of AZD1222 vaccination. This rearrangement joins TRBV18 to TRBJ2-7, with 9 bases lining up with TRBD1. The CDR3 nucleotides read TGTGCCAGCTCATCCTCGGACAGGGGATACGAGCAGTACTTC. Residues: CASSSSDRGYEQYF.